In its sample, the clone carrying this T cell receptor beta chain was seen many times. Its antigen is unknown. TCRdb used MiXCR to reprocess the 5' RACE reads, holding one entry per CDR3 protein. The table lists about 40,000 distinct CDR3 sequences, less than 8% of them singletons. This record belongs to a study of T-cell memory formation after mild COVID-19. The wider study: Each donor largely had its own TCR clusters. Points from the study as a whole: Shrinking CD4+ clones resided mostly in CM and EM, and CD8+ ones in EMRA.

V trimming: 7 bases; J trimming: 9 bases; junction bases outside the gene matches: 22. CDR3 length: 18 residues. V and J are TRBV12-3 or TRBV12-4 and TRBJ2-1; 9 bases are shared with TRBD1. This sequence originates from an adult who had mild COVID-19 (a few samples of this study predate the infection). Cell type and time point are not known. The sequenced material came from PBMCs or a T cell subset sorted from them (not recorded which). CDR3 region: CASNPSDGGQGRLGEQFF. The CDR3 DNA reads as TGTGCCAGCAATCCCTCAGACGGGGGACAGGGTAGGCTCGGTGAGCAGTTCTTC.